One and the same sample provided the 22 T cell receptor beta chains below, sequenced in a study of beta chain features in type 1 diabetes. The study reverse transcribed the entire isolated RNA, so it sequenced expressed TCRB transcripts. Profiled with immunoSEQ multiplex PCR; TCRdb holds only in-frame clones, not every one. The sample records just over 150,000 clones, 11% being singletons. The sequencing sample was made of central memory CD4+ T cells from blood. These receptors originate from a young man in good health.

This clone was picked up a small number of times. This chain uses TRBV28 with TRBJ2-3; D is perhaps TRBD1 (5 bases). The V end was cut by 11 bases, the J end by 6 bases, with 21 bases between. CDR1 and CDR2 from the germline V gene are MDHEN and SYDVKM. This CDR3 has 14 amino acids. As DNA, the CDR3 is TGTGCCTCACACCCCTGGCAGGGTATCGATACGCAGTATTTT. This codes for CASHPWQGIDTQYF.

The genes are TRBV7-9 and TRBJ2-2; D might be TRBD1 (6 bases). Germline CDR1 and CDR2: SEHNR and FQNEAQ (reference sequence). V was trimmed by 5 bases and J by 5 bases, leaving 15 bases between them. The CDR3 contains 15 residues. The CDR3 DNA follows: TGTGCCAGCAGCCGAGGGCAGGGGAAGACCGGGGAGCTGTTTTTT. This gives the protein CASSRGQGKTGELFF.

This chain joins TRBV20-1 and TRBJ2-5; D is undetermined. V lost 5 bases and J lost 9, with 13 bases in between. This CDR3 spans 11 amino acids. The germline V gene encodes CDR1 DFQATT and CDR2 SNEGSKA (reference sequence). CDR3: CSAPSGQAQYF. CDR3 DNA: TGCAGTGCTCCCTCCGGGCAGGCCCAGTACTTC.

This clone turned up a few times. The rearrangement joins TRBV5-1 to TRBJ2-3; 8 positions match TRBD1. The ends lost 5 bases at V and 9 bases at J; junction bases unmatched: 8. Germline V gives CDR1 SGHRS, CDR2 YFSETQ. The CDR3 extends over 13 amino acids. CDR3 nucleotide sequence: TGCGCCAGCAGAAGGCTCCAGGGGGCCACGCAGTATTTT. Encoded protein: CASRRLQGATQYF.

This clone was observed a few times. The chain combines TRBV28 with TRBJ2-6, with D unclear. CDR1 is MDHEN, CDR2 SYDVKM, per germline. Trimming took 7 bases from V and 0 from J, leaving 10 bases between them. The CDR3 totals 15 residues. CDR3 protein: CASTDLGSGANVLTF. As DNA, the CDR3 is TGTGCCAGCACGGACCTAGGCTCTGGGGCCAACGTCCTGACTTTC.

This clone was detected a few times. The V call is TRBV29-1, the J call TRBJ2-5, with D hard to call. This CDR3 has 12 residues. Germline loops: CDR1 SQVTM, CDR2 ANQGSEA. V gave up 4 bases and J gave up 5 bases, with 11 bases separating them. CDR3 residues: CSVGHLGETQYF. DNA for the CDR3: TGCAGCGTTGGACACCTGGGGGAGACCCAGTACTTC.

This clone was seen only a few times. The chain has TRBV7-2 and TRBJ2-1; 10 bases are a match to TRBD2. In germline, CDR1 is SGHTA, CDR2 FQGNSA. The CDR3 consists of 16 residues. Unmatched junction bases numbered 8, after V lost 2 bases and J lost 7 bases. DNA for the CDR3: TGTGCCAGCAGCTTAACTCCGGGACTAGCGAGAAATGAGCAGTTCTTC. The encoded protein is CASSLTPGLARNEQFF.

This chain joins TRBV7-9 and TRBJ1-2; no clear D. The ends were cut back, 3 bases at V and 0 bases at J, with 8 bases in the middle. Germline values: CDR1 SEHNR, CDR2 FQNEAQ (reference sequence). The CDR3 covers 14 residues. CDR3 DNA: TGTGCCAGCAGCTTCTGGGTAGCTAACTATGGCTACACCTTC. Protein: CASSFWVANYGYTF.

Worth noting for this clone: Its ends do not fully match the called genes, so a read error is possible. V usage is TRBV7-9 and J usage is TRBJ1-4; D not certain. Germline CDR1 SEHNR, CDR2 FQNEAQ (reference sequence). The CDR3 spans 13 residues. Written as DNA, the CDR3 is TGTGCGAGCAAGATGGGGTCTAATGAAAAACTGTTTTTT. It yields the protein CASKMGSNEKLFF.

V and J are TRBV5-1 and TRBJ1-2; D gene uncertain. V was clipped by 0 bases and J by 4 bases, with 13 bases between them. CDR1 SGHRS and CDR2 YFSETQ come from the germline V gene. The CDR3 has 15 amino acids. The CDR3 reads CASSLVAGEGYGYTF. In DNA form, the CDR3 reads TGCGCCAGCAGCTTGGTGGCCGGAGAGGGCTATGGCTACACCTTC. Looking up the rest from reference TRBV5-1 and TRBJ1-2 gives the full variable domain: KAGVTQTPRYLIKTRGQQVTLSCSPISGHRSVSWYQQTPGQGLQFLFEYFSETQRNKGNFPGRFSGRQFSNSRSEMNVSTLELGDSALYLCASSLVAGEGYGYTFGSGTRLTVV.

This clone came up many times. This chain connects TRBV7-2 to TRBJ1-2; D perhaps matches TRBD1 (5 bases). Between the trimmed V and J ends, which lost 7 bases and 0 bases, there was a span of 15 bases. The CDR3 is 15 amino acids. The V gene's germline CDR1 is SGHTA and CDR2 FQGNSA. CDR3 residues: CASILDSASNYGYTF. The CDR3 DNA is TGTGCCAGCATTCTTGACAGTGCCTCTAACTATGGCTACACCTTC. Combining the CDR3 with reference TRBV7-2 and TRBJ1-2 gives the whole variable domain GAGVSQSPSNKVTEKGKDVELRCDPISGHTALYWYRQSLGQGLEFLIYFQGNSAPDKSGLPSDRFSAERTGGSVSTLTIQRTQQEDSAVYLCASILDSASNYGYTFGSGTRLTVV.

The chain combines TRBV4-1 with TRBJ2-5; D gene ambiguous. CDR3 size: 14 residues. Trimming pared 2 bases from V and 5 bases from J, leaving 12 bases between. Germline V lookup: CDR1 MGHRA, CDR2 YSYEKL. The CDR3 coding sequence is TGCGCCAGCAGCCAACGACCTCTGCGGGAGACCCAGTACTTC. It codes for CASSQRPLRETQYF.

This clone has just a few counts. The chain joins TRBV23-1 to TRBJ2-5; D remains ambiguous. TRBV23-1 is assigned to the ORF class and has an uncertain function. V lost 0 bases and J lost 2, with 7 bases in between. The CDR3 is 14 residues long. This CDR3 is CASSQSLIQETQYF. The CDR3 nucleotides read TGCGCCAGCAGTCAATCTCTGATACAAGAGACCCAGTACTTC.

The chain recombines TRBV7-9 with TRBJ2-7; TRBD1 matches at 7 bases. Germline assignment: CDR1 SEHNR and CDR2 FQNEAQ (reference sequence). V shed 5 bases, J shed 1 base, and the junction held 5 bases outside the gene matches. The CDR3 consists of 14 residues. CDR3 in DNA: TGTGCCAGCAGCCGGACAGGTCGATCCTACGAGCAGTACTTC. Translation: CASSRTGRSYEQYF.

This clone occurred a few times. The V gene is TRBV13, the J gene TRBJ2-3, with a possible D match to TRBD1 (5 bases). Germline V lookup: CDR1 PRHDT, CDR2 FYEKMQ (reference sequence). The CDR3 extends over 15 amino acids. V dropped 5 bases and J dropped 2 bases, with 14 bases sitting between them. CDR3 region: CASSIRTGFTDTQYF. The CDR3 DNA reads TGTGCCAGCAGCATCCGCACAGGATTCACAGATACGCAGTATTTT.

This clone turned up a few times. The chain is built from TRBV7-9 and TRBJ2-1; 7 bases are shared with TRBD2. The CDR3 covers 14 residues. V lost 5 bases and J lost 2; bases outside the gene matches: 3. The V gene's germline CDR1 is SEHNR and CDR2 FQNEAQ (reference sequence). This chain's CDR3 is CASSGTTTYNEQFF. The CDR3 region has the DNA TGTGCCAGCAGCGGGACTACCACCTACAATGAGCAGTTCTTC.

This clone was recorded a few times. The chain links TRBV4-1 to TRBJ2-1; 13 bases match TRBD2. This CDR3 has 16 residues. The trim removed 4 bases at V and 8 bases at J, leaving 8 bases unmatched. Germline CDR1 MGHRA, CDR2 YSYEKL. CDR3: CASSRRTSGSFDEQFF. In DNA form, the CDR3 reads TGCGCCAGCAGCCGTCGGACTAGCGGGAGTTTCGATGAGCAGTTCTTC.

This clone was observed a single time. The V call is TRBV30, the J call TRBJ2-5, with 10 positions matching TRBD2. Looked up from germline, CDR1 is GTSNPN and CDR2 is SVGIG (reference sequence). The ends lost 2 bases at V and 7 bases at J; junction bases unmatched: 7. This CDR3 comprises 14 residues. The CDR3 region has the DNA TGTGCCTGGAGTAGCGGGGGGGCCAAGGTGACCCAGTACTTC. Its translation: CAWSSGGAKVTQYF.

This clone was counted many times. V gene TRBV7-2 combines with J gene TRBJ2-6, with a possible D match to TRBD2 (5 bases). V was shortened by 8 bases and J by 1 base, with 12 bases between the two germline ends. There are 15 residues in the CDR3. CDR1 is SGHTA and CDR2 is FQGNSA in the germline V gene. CDR3 bases: TGTGCCAGCCAACCTAGACTATCTGGGGCCAACGTCCTGACTTTC. Its protein is CASQPRLSGANVLTF.

This clone was observed a handful of times. The chain links TRBV10-3 to TRBJ2-1, with D perhaps matching TRBD2 (6 bases). This CDR3 has 11 amino acids. V lost 11 bases and J 7 bases, leaving 12 bases between the germline ends. The germline V gene has CDR1 ENHRY and CDR2 SYGVKD. The CDR3 spells CAVLARNEQFF. Written as DNA, the CDR3 is TGTGCCGTCCTAGCGCGGAATGAGCAGTTCTTC.

This clone was found a few times. This rearrangement joins TRBV19 to TRBJ2-4; D might be TRBD1 (5 bases). CDR1 and CDR2 (germline): LNHDA, SQIVND (reference sequence). CDR3 size: 17 residues. V lost 1 base, J lost 0 bases, and 13 bases lay in between. For the CDR3, the DNA is TGTGCCAGTAGTATAGGAGTCAGGGAAAGAGCCAAAAACATTCAGTACTTC. Protein: CASSIGVRERAKNIQYF. Supplemented by reference TRBV19 and TRBJ2-4, the full variable domain reads DGGITQSPKYLFRKEGQNVTLSCEQNLNHDAMYWYRQDPGQGLRLIYYSQIVNDFQKGDIAEGYSVSREKKESFPLTVTSAQKNPTAFYLCASSIGVRERAKNIQYFGAGTRLSVL.

As DNA, the CDR3 is TGTGCCAGCCCAGGGGTGCAAGGGGCCAACGTCCTGACTTTC. Its translation: CASPGVQGANVLTF. The chain employs TRBV28 and TRBJ2-6; maybe TRBD1 (6 bases). The V end was cut by 8 bases, the J end by 4 bases, with 12 bases between. The germline CDR1 and CDR2 sequences are MDHEN and SYDVKM. The CDR3 has 14 residues.